The TCR beta chain described here comes from a study of cytomegalovirus exposure and HLA in healthy donors (dated by TCRdb to between 2016 and 2019). Notes on the research overall: An earlier analysis of some 620 of the donors reported approximately 260 Gb of sequence data and around 100 million unique TCR beta sequences obtained from 180 million or so T cells. Across approximately 400 genotyped donors of the cohort, an average of roughly 230,000 unique TCR beta nucleotide sequences per donor were sequenced, and roughly 20% of those sequences were non-productive. The later analysis used no new phenotypic data to find candidate immune exposures, relying instead on TCR beta sequences and their occurrence across donors. Donor age, sex, ethnicity and CMV serostatus were collected together with the repertoire data. Because of strong linkage in the cohort, five DR-DQ haplotypes were treated as single units for association and clustering. HLA typing included class I and class II loci at four-digit resolution. Among the approximately 430 genotyped donors, around 81% belonged to the genetic ancestry cluster associated with self-reported Caucasian donors. An earlier analysis of 587 of the donors used high-throughput TCR beta sequencing to judge whether each TCR beta V gene segment behaved as functional or pseudogenic. A later analysis re-analyzed previously published TCR beta repertoires from 666 donors and added high-resolution HLA genotyping to study TCR occurrence patterns. A later genetic analysis took genome-wide SNP genotypes for about three fifths of the 666 donors and used that subset as a discovery cohort. The study aimed to test whether signatures of past pathogen exposure could be identified by cataloging public T cell receptors. High-throughput TCR immunosequencing, statistical association of individual TCRs with disease status, and machine learning were combined to predict cytomegalovirus infection status. All discovery cohort repertoires had been generated on a single sequencing platform. An early release that covered approximately 600 HLA-typed donors contained around 330 gigabases of sequencing data and about 84 million unique TCR sequences. A separate validation cohort of some 130 different subjects was used in addition to the roughly 620-subject first cohort. Using immunosequencing, the study profiled T cell repertoires from about 620 subjects and related those repertoires to cytomegalovirus serostatus. The number of donors typed differed by locus, with roughly 629-640 for A, B, C, DRB1 and DQB1, around 500 for DQA1, 600 to 610 for DPA1, and some 450 for DPB1. Study-wide conclusions, independent of this receptor: A cluster of highly shared sequence variants was judged likely to represent a technical artifact of the sequencing pipeline. When HLA alleles, especially DR and DQ, strongly co-occurred, attributing TCR associations to individual alleles was difficult. Several of the top co-occurrence clusters appeared to be linked to parvovirus B19, influenza, CMV and Epstein-Barr virus, according to a later analysis. In a later analysis, HLA-associated TCR beta chains showed more clonal expansion and lower generation probabilities than non-associated chains that were equally common. In a later analysis, TCR association rates were found to vary across HLA loci, with the most associated TCRs seen for DRB1 alleles and the fewest for HLA-C alleles. Cytomegalovirus status was reported to be diagnosed by the classifier with high specificity and sensitivity in both the original and validation cohorts. Roughly uniform sequencing depth across donors was assumed in presence/absence analyses, although this assumption may not hold. Because HLA typing was missing for some donors at each locus, association tests included only the typed subset. A further reported finding was that TCR beta sequences accurately predicted the HLA-A and HLA-B alleles for most subjects in the first cohort. Compared with the roughly 600-donor mean, donors in an Asian-associated ancestry cluster had fewer N-insertions in productive TCRs, according to a later genetic analysis. In vitro tests confirmed that a few of the cytomegalovirus-associated TCR beta chains recognize cytomegalovirus antigens. Seventeen rarely observed V segments, including chromosome 9 orphons, were excluded from the earlier analysis of approximately 600 of the donors because counts were too low. Specific HLA alleles were associated with 15,000 to 20,000 TCR beta sequences at a false discovery rate of 0.05 in a later analysis. Some IMGT-functional V segments, including TRBV6-2 and TRBV6-3, could not be distinguished by the 87-base-pair reads and were therefore excluded. A later genetic analysis associated a missense DCLRE1C variant with V-gene and J-gene trimming of TCR beta chains, and an independent cohort replicated the association. It was suggested by the authors that the approach could potentially be generalized to other disease states and immunological phenotypes. The study listed 164 TCR beta chains as associated with cytomegalovirus. In a later analysis, most CMV-associated TCR beta chains were found to appear HLA-restricted, with HLA associations seemingly driven largely by CMV exposure. This cohort had only TCR beta chains sequenced, and the lack of alpha or paired-chain data limited which features could be detected. Most TCR sequences were seen in very few donors, while some public TCRs were found in many individuals. CMV serostatus was the only immune exposure information available for the cohort. In an earlier analysis of more than 500 of the donors, most TCR beta V segments appeared in productive rearrangements about 90% or about 30% of the time, broadly matching IMGT annotations. Linkage disequilibrium might explain the correlated functional status among segregating V segments, but an unknown experimental factor could not be ruled out.

The library was obtained by the immunoSEQ multiplex PCR assay. The multiplex PCR relied on a mix of 60 forward primers for TCR Vbeta segments and 13 reverse primers for TCR Jbeta segments. Amplification of the CDR3 region of rearranged TCR beta genes was performed with a multiplex PCR assay on genomic DNA. The Illumina HiSeq System was used to sequence the amplified TCR beta libraries as 87-base-pair reads. Per the source publication's procedure: Across the 500 to 750 repertoires, a later analysis counted roughly 84 million unique TCR beta chains, roughly 11 million of which were shared by at least two donors. To remove PCR and sequencing errors, raw reads were error-corrected and collapsed into unique sequences using a nearest-neighbor algorithm that merged closely related sequences. To assign V, D and J gene segments, CDR3 sequences were aligned to IMGT reference sequences. For a sequence to be retained, at least a six-nucleotide match to both a V gene segment and a J gene segment was required. A rearrangement counted as productive if the CDR3 had no stop codons and remained in frame with V and J, and every other rearrangement counted as non-productive. Following IMGT convention, CDR3 was defined as the stretch from the second conserved V-encoded cysteine to the conserved J-encoded phenylalanine. The earlier analysis of about 500 of the donors excluded sequences that lacked an unambiguous match to a single V gene segment. In an earlier analysis of some 590 of the donors, a V segment was called functional when productive rearrangements were above 56.7%, and segregating when the standard deviation between donors exceeded 5%. To diagnose cytomegalovirus status from the catalog of TCR beta chain sequences, a statistical classification framework was built. In a later analysis, V and J genes were assigned by comparing TCR nucleotide sequences against IMGT/GENE-DB human TR gene sequences. A later analysis assigned CDR3 sequences and most-parsimonious VDJ recombination scenarios with the TCRdist pipeline. A later analysis defined each TCR beta chain by its CDR3 amino acid sequence plus V-gene family, and excluded reads lacking a unique V-gene family. A later analysis removed 500 to 600 highly shared, low-generation-probability nucleotide sequences to deal with suspected cross-contamination and a sequencing artifact. In a later analysis, a clonal expansion index was calculated for each public chain from normalized within-repertoire ranks of inferred template counts. Generation probabilities in a later analysis came from a VDJ recombination model fitted to out-of-frame rearrangements, and those results were checked against IGoR. In a later analysis, TCR-TCR, TCR-HLA and TCR-CMV co-occurrence was scored with hypergeometric tests, and a repertoire-size bias correction was applied to TCR pairs. A later analysis estimated false discovery rates by permuting HLA or CMV assignments 20 times. In a later analysis, co-occurring TCRs were grouped using DBSCAN, with TCRdist sequence similarity added in when clustering inside HLA-allele-positive subsets. For co-occurrence clustering, repertoires with fewer than 30,000 or more than 120,000 public chains were excluded, along with roughly 5 repertoires with anomalous nucleotide sharing. This is the immuneACCESS table as TCRdb keeps it, with only in-frame sequences that have V and J called. A part of the clones is gone; compared with another copy, unresolved V genes explain less than half, and the rest is unexplained. Clonal size and the V and J genes are those of that table, whereas D and trimming came from the DNA. This sample holds approximately 120,000 clones; roughly 79% were observed only once. Roughly 2% of the sample comes from the top ten.

The cohort comprised 710 or so healthy bone marrow donors. At the time of sampling, every cohort member was nominally healthy, though immune exposures that went unrecorded were likely present. The donor tested CMV seronegative, placing the donor among the 300 to 450 seronegative members of the cohort. Every donor gave a peripheral blood sample, and the peripheral blood mononuclear cells from that sample were used for TCR beta sequencing. Genomic DNA was extracted from the blood cell samples with the Qiagen DNeasy Blood Extraction Kit. CDR3 length: 14 amino acids, cysteine to phenylalanine. Just the 42-base CDR3 DNA is kept, in frame starting at base 1. V gives up 8 bases and J gives up 0 bases, and the segment between their germline ends measures 14 bases. In the germline V gene (reference sequence), CDR1 corresponds to MNHNY and CDR2 to SVGAGI. This clone was counted between two and nine times. Its antigen is still unknown. Base qualities were left out, and no much larger clone turns up one base away.

The chain is made from TRBV6-6 and TRBJ2-7; perhaps TRBD2 is the D gene, with 6 bases matching. The TCR originated in a woman aged 25 to 39 in good health and CMV-seronegative. The source material was PBMCs. The sequenced DNA is TGTGCCAGCGGGCGGAGGGATAGCTCCTACGAGCAGTACTTC. Its translation reads: CASGRRDSSYEQYF.